This TCR beta chain was recorded in a study of blood T cell repertoires in COVID-19. Background on the study: Collection of acute and convalescent COVID-19 samples took place in the United States, Italy and Spain. PBMCs, B-cell-depleted T cells, or T cells provided the cDNA or gDNA that made up the material.

Per the original data handling: Reference gene primer amplification gave estimated nucleated cell counts. Assay used: immunoSEQ multiplex PCR; TCRdb lists only in-frame clones, some missing. Clonal size and the V and J genes are those of that table, whereas D and trimming came from the DNA. The data contain almost 350,000 clones, roughly nine tenths of them seen just once; the ten biggest clones take up 3% to 4.5%. CDR1 MGHDK and CDR2 SYGVNS come from the germline V gene. V lost 3 bases and J lost 4, with 18 bases in between. CDR3 length equals 16 residues. Sequenced: peripheral blood. This chain uses TRBV25-1 with TRBJ2-5; possible D gene TRBD1, 6 bases. The clonotype originates from a woman aged 55-70 years with COVID-19, enrolled during active disease. CDR3 in amino acids: CASSDLSVGARETQYF. Here the CDR3 DNA reads TGTGCCAGCAGTGACCTCTCCGTGGGGGCCAGAGAGACCCAGTACTTC. The complete variable domain, with remaining parts taken from reference TRBV25-1 and TRBJ2-5, reads EADIYQTPRYLVIGTGKKITLECSQTMGHDKMYWYQQDPGMELHLIHYSYGVNSTEKGDLSSESTVSRIRTEHFPLTLESARPSHTSQYLCASSDLSVGARETQYFGPGTRLLVL.